Sequencing of this TCR beta chain was carried out in a study of blood T cells in healthy people across ages. General study results and limits: Whereas aged donors had fewer naive CD4+ cells, long-lived donors had more of them and higher diversity. Lack of knowledge of donor CMV status possibly confounded expanded clonotype changes.

Details on this clonotype: Its antigen remains unknown.

Next came a second PCR, run for roughly 6 to 11 cycles, which used a sample-barcoded 5' primer along with a J-beta primer mix. With 12 random nucleotides, a template-switch adaptor tagged each individual cDNA molecule. From the 5' RACE reads, TCRdb called clonotypes with MiXCR, one entry per CDR3 protein. This sample has fewer than 1,200,000 distinct CDR3 sequences, with 25% found just once. This CDR3 has 14 residues. V lost 4 bases, J lost 11 bases, and 12 bases stayed unmatched. CDR1 is SGHRS and CDR2 is YFSETQ in the germline V gene. Each donor supplied around 9.9 milliliters of peripheral blood. These data were also filed under a second study, of T cells of mothers and their children.

The chain recombines TRBV5-1 with TRBJ2-5; 9 nucleotides line up with TRBD1. What was sequenced was blood. This TCR came from a girl between 2 and 10 years old in good health. The CDR3, as DNA: TGCGCCAGCAGCCAGGACAGGGGCTCTTGGGAGCAGTACTTC. Its protein is CASSQDRGSWEQYF.